These 30 T cell receptor beta chains came from one sample sequenced in a study of T cell responses to AZD1222 COVID-19 vaccine. The protocol was immunoSEQ multiplex PCR, while the TCRdb copy is restricted to in-frame clones and leaves out a portion. The table lists under 140,000 clones, approximately 90% of them singletons. The material was peripheral blood, obtained on day 0 of AZD1222 vaccination. These receptors were obtained from an adult in good health.

The V gene is TRBV7-2, the J gene TRBJ2-5; D unresolved. This CDR3 contains 16 residues. Trimming removed 1 base at V and 6 bases at J, with 18 bases between. Germline V gene data show CDR1 as SGHTA and CDR2 as FQGNSA. The CDR3 coding sequence is TGTGCCAGCAGCTTAGGATCCCGTCCCTTGAGAAAGACCCAGTACTTC. Encoded protein: CASSLGSRPLRKTQYF.

The gene calls are TRBV4-2 and TRBJ2-7; the match to TRBD2 covers 11 bases. The germline CDR1 and CDR2 sequences are LGHNA and YNFKEQ. This CDR3 has 14 residues. V lost 4 bases to trimming and J lost 3 bases; unmatched junction nucleotides: 2. CDR3 sequence (DNA): TGTGCCAGCAGCCCGGGACTAGCGGACTACGAGCAGTACTTC. Translating gives CASSPGLADYEQYF.

The chain joins TRBV25-1 to TRBJ1-1; perhaps TRBD1 as D (6 bases). Trimming cost V 7 bases and J 0 bases, with 9 bases left between them. The CDR3 length is 13 residues. Germline lookup yields CDR1 MGHDK and CDR2 SYGVNS. The CDR3 region is CASNGQLNTEAFF. The CDR3 DNA sequence: TGTGCCAGCAATGGACAGCTGAACACTGAAGCTTTCTTT.

The chain has TRBV15 and TRBJ2-1, with D possibly being TRBD1 or TRBD2 (6 bases each). V gave up 8 bases and J gave up 4 bases, with 15 bases separating them. CDR3 length: 14 residues. The germline V gene has CDR1 LNHNV and CDR2 YYDKDF (reference sequence). CDR3 sequence: CATSAGGTYNEQFF. The DNA for the CDR3 is TGTGCCACCTCGGCCGGGGGCACGTACAATGAGCAGTTCTTC.

The chain joins TRBV7-9 to TRBJ2-1; D is unresolved. The CDR3 runs 11 residues. The V gene's germline CDR1 is SEHNR and CDR2 FQNEAQ (reference sequence). V lost 3 bases and J lost 8, with 5 bases in between. The CDR3 reads CASSLVDEQFF. CDR3 nucleotides: TGTGCCAGCAGCTTGGTCGATGAGCAGTTCTTC. Complete variable domain (other parts from reference TRBV7-9 and TRBJ2-1): DTGVSQNPRHKITKRGQNVTFRCDPISEHNRLYWYRQTLGQGPEFLTYFQNEAQLEKSRLLSDRFSAERPKGSFSTLEIQRTEQGDSAMYLCASSLVDEQFFGPGTRLTVL.

In regard to this clone: Compared with germline, one end of the junction differs, possibly owing to a read error. The chain recombines TRBV5-1 with TRBJ1-1, with a weak D call TRBD1 (5 bases). CDR1 is SGHRS and CDR2 is YFSETQ in the germline V gene. The CDR3 spans 15 residues. CDR3 sequence (DNA): TGCGCCAGCAGTTTGGTTCGGGGGATGAACACTGAAGCTTTCTTT. Amino acids: CASSLVRGMNTEAFF. The variable domain in full, completed from reference TRBV5-1 and TRBJ1-1, reads KAGVTQTPRYLIKTRGQQVTLSCSPISGHRSVSWYQQTPGQGLQFLFEYFSETQRNKGNFPGRFSGRQFSNSRSEMNVSTLELGDSALYLCASSLVRGMNTEAFFGQGTRLTVV.

The V and J genes are TRBV6-5 and TRBJ2-5; 7 bases are a match to TRBD1. The CDR3 runs to 13 residues. J gave up 5 bases and V 7 bases, and 7 bases lay outside the gene matches. Germline-derived CDR1 and CDR2 are MNHEY and SVGAGI. CDR3 in amino acids: CASKLTGTETQYF. The CDR3 coding sequence is TGTGCCAGCAAATTGACAGGGACGGAGACCCAGTACTTC.

The chain recombines TRBV6-1 with TRBJ2-7; D may be TRBD1 (6 bases). Germline CDR1 is MNHNS and CDR2 is SASEGT. The germline V and J ends were trimmed by 0 bases and 3 bases, with 12 bases remaining between them. The CDR3 has 15 amino acids. CDR3 coding DNA: TGTGCCAGCAGTGAAGCATCCCTAGGGGGCTACGAGCAGTACTTC. Protein sequence: CASSEASLGGYEQYF.

The chain employs TRBV7-2 and TRBJ2-7; D gene unclear. Between the trimmed V and J ends, which lost 2 bases and 3 bases, there was a span of 11 bases. This CDR3 is built from 14 residues. Germline CDR1 is SGHTA and CDR2 is FQGNSA. The CDR3 DNA reads TGTGCCAGCAGCTTAAATCGTCCAGACTACGAGCAGTACTTC. Its protein product is CASSLNRPDYEQYF.

The V gene is TRBV5-4, the J gene TRBJ2-7, with TRBD2 identical over 13 bases. Germline V gives CDR1 SGHNT, CDR2 YYREEE (reference sequence). With 4 bases clipped from V and 4 bases from J, the junction kept 5 bases outside the gene matches. The CDR3 is made up of 15 amino acids. Here the CDR3 reads CASSPGLAGSYEQYF. The DNA for the CDR3 is TGTGCCAGCAGCCCGGGACTAGCGGGGTCGTACGAGCAGTACTTC.

The CDR3 here is CASSGPGQGNSPLHF. Written as DNA, the CDR3 is TGTGCCAGCAGTGGACCGGGACAGGGTAATTCACCCCTCCACTTT. This chain joins TRBV2 and TRBJ1-6, with 9 bases matching TRBD1. This CDR3 is built from 15 residues. Germline V lookup: CDR1 SNHLY, CDR2 FYNNEI. J gave up 6 bases and V 4 bases, and 4 bases lay outside the gene matches.

This clone came up once. This sequence joins TRBV5-4 and TRBJ1-1; D not certain. Germline loops: CDR1 SGHNT, CDR2 YYREEE (reference sequence). V shed 0 bases and J shed 8 bases, with 11 bases lying between them. The CDR3 is made up of 13 amino acids. CDR3 coding DNA: TGTGCCAGCAGCTTGGCCGGCGTGTCAGAAGCTTTCTTT. It specifies CASSLAGVSEAFF.

CDR3 protein: CASSYSISGHLTDTQYF. The CDR3 nucleotides read TGTGCCAGCAGTTACTCGATCTCGGGACATCTCACAGATACGCAGTATTTT. This chain connects TRBV6-2 or TRBV6-3 to TRBJ2-3, with D maybe TRBD1 (6 bases). This CDR3 comprises 17 residues. V was cut by 0 bases and J by 2 bases, with 15 bases left in between. Germline V gene lookup returns CDR1 MNHEY and CDR2 SVGEGT.

V usage is TRBV11-3 and J usage is TRBJ2-1, with TRBD1 identical over 10 bases. V shed 4 bases, J shed 7 bases, and the junction held 7 bases outside the gene matches. The germline CDR1 and CDR2 sequences are SGHNT and YENEEA. The CDR3 consists of 15 residues. In DNA form, the CDR3 reads TGTGCCAGCAGCTCGGGGACAGGGGCGAGGAATGAGCAGTTCTTC. Translating it yields CASSSGTGARNEQFF.

This chain uses TRBV18 with TRBJ2-3, with 7 bases that match TRBD2. Germline assignment: CDR1 KGHSH and CDR2 LQKENI. Germline trimming cut 6 bases from V and 2 bases from J; bases unmatched to any gene: 11. The CDR3 spans 16 residues. The CDR3 protein is CASSPVGAGVTDTQYF. Written as DNA, the CDR3 is TGTGCCAGCTCCCCCGTCGGGGCGGGGGTCACAGATACGCAGTATTTT.

This clone was detected only a few times. The J gene is TRBJ1-6, the V gene TRBV28; maybe TRBD1 (5 bases). V was clipped by 11 bases and J by 10 bases, with 21 bases between them. Germline V gene sequence: CDR1 MDHEN, CDR2 SYDVKM. CDR3 size: 14 residues. The CDR3 nucleotides are TGTGCCGTCCTTGGGGCCAGGGAGGGCTCACCCCTCCACTTT. The encoded protein is CAVLGAREGSPLHF.

J is TRBJ1-1 and V is TRBV5-1; D gene unclear. Germline V CDR1 and CDR2: SGHRS, YFSETQ. The CDR3 spans 15 residues. With 1 base removed from V and 1 base from J, the gap between germline ends came to 11 bases. CDR3 DNA: TGCGCCAGCAGCTTGCAGCGGCAGACGAACACTGAAGCTTTCTTT. Translated: CASSLQRQTNTEAFF.

The genes are TRBV2 and TRBJ2-7; TRBD1 aligns across 7 bases. V was pared by 7 bases and J by 7 bases, with 13 bases of the junction left unmatched. Per germline, CDR1 SNHLY and CDR2 FYNNEI. There are 14 residues in the CDR3. CDR3 bases: TGTGCCAGCAAGGGTCCGGGACAGCTTTCAGAGCAGTACTTC. Protein product: CASKGPGQLSEQYF.

This chain connects TRBV5-1 to TRBJ2-3; 12 bases are shared with TRBD2. The CDR3 is made up of 18 amino acids. CDR1 is SGHRS, CDR2 YFSETQ, per germline. Unmatched junction bases numbered 7, after V lost 2 bases and J lost 0 bases. CDR3 sequence reads: CASSFVAGLAGSTDTQYF. CDR3 nucleotide sequence: TGCGCCAGCAGCTTTGTGGCCGGACTAGCGGGAAGCACAGATACGCAGTATTTT.

This clone has just one count. V gene TRBV6-2 or TRBV6-3 combines with J gene TRBJ2-1, with TRBD1 matching 8 bases. Trimming took 4 bases from V and 9 from J; bases not matched to a gene: 14. The length of the CDR3 is 16 residues. CDR1 is MNHEY, CDR2 SVGEGT, per germline. The CDR3 spells CASSLAGSGQVREQFF. For the CDR3, the DNA is TGTGCCAGCAGTTTAGCCGGCTCGGGACAGGTTCGTGAGCAGTTCTTC.

This chain connects TRBV7-2 to TRBJ2-5; tentatively, D is TRBD1 (6 bases). V dropped 6 bases and J dropped 6 bases, with 14 bases sitting between them. The CDR3 runs to 13 residues. In germline, CDR1 is SGHTA, CDR2 FQGNSA. As DNA, the CDR3 is TGTGCCAGCAGGATACAGGGAAGGCAGACCCAGTACTTC. Its protein is CASRIQGRQTQYF.

The sample holds a few counts of this clone. The J gene is TRBJ2-2, the V gene TRBV5-1; 9 bases align to TRBD1. This CDR3 comprises 14 residues. V shed 3 bases, J shed 6 bases, and the junction held 3 bases outside the gene matches. CDR1 is SGHRS, CDR2 YFSETQ, per germline. The CDR3 is CASSSRQGAGELFF. DNA of the CDR3: TGCGCCAGCAGCTCAAGACAGGGGGCCGGGGAGCTGTTTTTT.

This clone was counted between two and nine times. The chain employs TRBV19 and TRBJ1-1; TRBD1 aligns across 10 bases. With 7 bases clipped from V and 7 bases from J, the junction kept 12 bases outside the gene matches. The germline V gene has CDR1 LNHDA and CDR2 SQIVND (reference sequence). The CDR3 is made up of 15 amino acids. The CDR3 sequence: CASKPTGGTSGEAFF. The CDR3 nucleotides read TGTGCCAGTAAGCCGACAGGGGGCACGAGTGGTGAAGCTTTCTTT.

The V gene is TRBV6-1, the J gene TRBJ1-5; no definite D call. The CDR3 length is 16 residues. Germline V gives CDR1 MNHNS, CDR2 SASEGT. V was cut by 2 bases and J by 1 base, with 12 bases left in between. CDR3 sequence reads: CASSEHRRTSNQPQHF. The CDR3 DNA reads TGTGCCAGCAGTGAACATCGACGGACCAGCAATCAGCCCCAGCATTTT.

This clone was counted a single time. The rearrangement joins TRBV5-6 to TRBJ1-4, with 7 bases aligning to TRBD1. This CDR3 is built from 16 residues. The J segment lost 4 bases and the V segment lost 4 bases, leaving 10 bases of the junction unmatched. The germline V gene encodes CDR1 SGHDT and CDR2 YYEEEE. The chain's CDR3 is CASSAETGFDNEKLFF. Written as DNA, the CDR3 is TGTGCCAGCAGCGCTGAGACAGGGTTCGATAATGAAAAACTGTTTTTT.

The chain joins TRBV7-2 to TRBJ2-7, with 8 bases that match TRBD2. V gave up 5 bases and J gave up 4 bases; unmatched junction bases: 10. Germline V gene data show CDR1 as SGHTA and CDR2 as FQGNSA. The CDR3 sequence is 15 residues long. The CDR3 bases are TGTGCCAGCAGCCCGGGGGCGGGGGGACAATACGAGCAGTACTTC. This encodes CASSPGAGGQYEQYF.

The chain recombines TRBV4-3 with TRBJ2-1; 8 nucleotides line up with TRBD2. Germline CDR1 is LGHNA and CDR2 is YSLEER. V shed 1 base, J shed 5 bases, and the junction held 4 bases outside the gene matches. CDR3 length: 15 residues. The chain's CDR3 is CASSQGPGGNNEQFF. As DNA, the CDR3 is TGCGCCAGCAGCCAAGGGCCGGGGGGGAACAATGAGCAGTTCTTC.

The chain links TRBV3-1 (or the pseudogene TRBV3-2) to TRBJ2-7, with 7 bases that match TRBD1. Trimming took 4 bases from V and 2 from J; bases not matched to a gene: 11. The CDR3 has 16 amino acids. CDR1 and CDR2 (germline): LGHDT, YNNKEL (reference sequence). The CDR3 region has the DNA TGTGCCAGCAGCCCTATCTCCGCAGGGGGACCCTACGAGCAGTACTTC. Translating it yields CASSPISAGGPYEQYF.

The genes are TRBV28 and TRBJ1-2; TRBD1 aligns across 9 bases. Germline values: CDR1 MDHEN, CDR2 SYDVKM. The CDR3 extends over 16 amino acids. After removal of 3 bases from V and 5 bases from J, the junction contained 10 bases not matched to a gene. CDR3 sequence: CASSFSGTGSGYGYTF. The DNA of the CDR3 is TGTGCCAGCAGTTTTTCCGGGACAGGGTCAGGTTATGGCTACACCTTC.

The J gene is TRBJ1-3, the V gene TRBV9, with a weak D call TRBD1 (5 bases). V lost 3 bases and J lost 3, with 13 bases in between. This CDR3 contains 15 residues. Germline V lookup: CDR1 SGDLS, CDR2 YYNGEE. This chain's CDR3 is CASSASGGGGNTIYF. CDR3 in DNA: TGTGCCAGCAGCGCGTCGGGGGGAGGTGGAAACACCATATATTTT.